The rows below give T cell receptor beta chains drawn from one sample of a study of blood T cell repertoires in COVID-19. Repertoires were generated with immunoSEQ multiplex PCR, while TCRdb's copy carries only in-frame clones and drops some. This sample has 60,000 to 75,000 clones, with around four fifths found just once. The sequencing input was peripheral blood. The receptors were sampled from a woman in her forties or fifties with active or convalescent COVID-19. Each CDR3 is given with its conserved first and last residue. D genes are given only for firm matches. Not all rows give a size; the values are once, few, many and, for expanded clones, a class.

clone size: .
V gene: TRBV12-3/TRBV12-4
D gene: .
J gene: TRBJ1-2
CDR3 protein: CASSSNRDGYTF
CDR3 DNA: TGTGCCAGCAGTTCCAACAGGGATGGCTACACCTTC

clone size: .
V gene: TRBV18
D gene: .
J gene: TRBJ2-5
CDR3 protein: CASSPLAQETQYF
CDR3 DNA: TGTGCCAGCTCACCCCTAGCCCAAGAGACCCAGTACTTC

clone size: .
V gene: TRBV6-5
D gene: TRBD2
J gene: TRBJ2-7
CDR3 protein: CASRGTSGRTGEQYF
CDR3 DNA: TGTGCCAGCAGGGGGACTAGCGGGAGAACCGGGGAGCAGTACTTC

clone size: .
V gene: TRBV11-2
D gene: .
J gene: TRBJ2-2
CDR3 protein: CASSLLVERAGVHTGELFF
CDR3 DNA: TGTGCCAGCAGCTTATTAGTCGAAAGGGCAGGGGTCCACACCGGGGAGCTGTTTTTT

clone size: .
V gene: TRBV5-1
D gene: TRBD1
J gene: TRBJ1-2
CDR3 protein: CASSSTPGQAYGYTF
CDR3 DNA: TGCGCCAGCAGCTCTACCCCTGGACAGGCCTATGGCTACACCTTC

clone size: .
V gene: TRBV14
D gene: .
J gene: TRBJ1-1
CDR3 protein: CASSQDMGRYEAFF
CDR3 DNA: TGTGCCAGCAGCCAAGATATGGGGCGCTACGAAGCTTTCTTT

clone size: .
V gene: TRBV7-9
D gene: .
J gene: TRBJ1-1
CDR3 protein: CASSAVELTAFF
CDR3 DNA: TGTGCCAGCAGCGCGGTAGAGCTCACAGCTTTCTTT

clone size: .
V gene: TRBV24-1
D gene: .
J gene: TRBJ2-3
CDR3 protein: CATSDYTGGDPTDTQYF
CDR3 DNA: TGTGCCACCAGTGATTATACAGGAGGGGATCCGACAGATACGCAGTATTTT

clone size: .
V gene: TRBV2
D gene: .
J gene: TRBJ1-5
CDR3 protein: CASSEGAQGFNQPQHF
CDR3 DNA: TGTGCCAGCAGTGAAGGAGCACAGGGTTTTAATCAGCCCCAGCATTTT

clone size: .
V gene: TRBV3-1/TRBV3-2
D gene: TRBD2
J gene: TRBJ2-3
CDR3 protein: CASSSTSGRYTSTDTQYF
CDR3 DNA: TGTGCCAGCAGCTCTACTAGCGGGAGGTATACTAGCACAGATACGCAGTATTTT

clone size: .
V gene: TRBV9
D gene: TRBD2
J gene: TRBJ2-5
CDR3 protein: CASSGMSGSGQETQYF
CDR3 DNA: TGTGCCAGCAGCGGAATGAGCGGGAGTGGGCAAGAGACCCAGTACTTC

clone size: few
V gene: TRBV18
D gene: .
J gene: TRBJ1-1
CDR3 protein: CASSPQGVNTEAFF
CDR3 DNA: TGTGCCAGCTCACCACAGGGGGTGAACACTGAAGCTTTCTTT

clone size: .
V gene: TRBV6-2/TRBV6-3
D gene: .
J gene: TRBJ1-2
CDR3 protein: CASSQSRGRGYGYTF
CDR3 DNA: TGTGCCAGCAGTCAATCCCGAGGAAGGGGCTATGGCTACACCTTC

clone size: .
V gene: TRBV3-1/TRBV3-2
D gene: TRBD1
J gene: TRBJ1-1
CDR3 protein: CASSQDGTGGLTEAFF
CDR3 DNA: TGTGCCAGCAGCCAAGATGGGACAGGGGGTTTGACTGAAGCTTTCTTT